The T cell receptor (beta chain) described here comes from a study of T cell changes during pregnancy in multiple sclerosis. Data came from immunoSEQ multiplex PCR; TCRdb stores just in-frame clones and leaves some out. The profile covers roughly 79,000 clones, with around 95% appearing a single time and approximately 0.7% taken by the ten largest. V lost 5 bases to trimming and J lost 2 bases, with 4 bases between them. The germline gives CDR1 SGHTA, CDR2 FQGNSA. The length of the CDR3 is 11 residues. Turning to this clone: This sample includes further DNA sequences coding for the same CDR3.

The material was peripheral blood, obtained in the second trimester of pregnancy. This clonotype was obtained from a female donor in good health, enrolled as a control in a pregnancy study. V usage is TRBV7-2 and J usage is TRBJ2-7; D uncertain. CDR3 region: CASSPAYEQYF. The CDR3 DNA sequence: TGTGCCAGCAGCCCAGCCTACGAGCAGTACTTC.